The 18 T cell receptor beta chains listed next were all sequenced from one sample in a study of shared clonotypes between healthy human individuals. This table comes from immunoSEQ multiplex PCR, and its TCRdb copy is limited to in-frame clones, with some not included. The sample includes approximately 2.5 million clones, roughly 92% of them seen just once. Sequencing input: naive CD4+ T cells sorted from blood. The subset here: CD45RA+ positively selected. The receptors stem from a man in his late teens or twenties in good health.

On this clone itself: Within the sample, other DNA sequences also encode this same CDR3. The chain is built from TRBV29-1 and TRBJ2-7; D could derive from TRBD1 or TRBD2 (6 bases each). The CDR3 is 12 residues long. CDR1 and CDR2 (germline): SQVTM, ANQGSEA. Trimming removed 4 bases at V and 3 bases at J, with 10 bases between. For the CDR3, the DNA is TGCAGCGTTGTTGGAGGGGGCTACGAGCAGTACTTC. Translation gives CSVVGGGYEQYF.

This CDR3 reads CASSPGTGPGYF. CDR3 sequence (DNA): TGTGCCAGCAGCCCCGGGACAGGGCCAGGGTACTTC. J is TRBJ2-7 and V is TRBV7-9, with 9 bases aligning to TRBD1. The CDR3 is made up of 12 amino acids. Germline trimming cut 5 bases from V and 12 bases from J; bases unmatched to any gene: 8. Germline lookup yields CDR1 SEHNR and CDR2 FQNEAQ (reference sequence).

The chain links TRBV11-2 to TRBJ2-2, with 8 bases lining up with TRBD2. The germline V gene encodes CDR1 SGHAT and CDR2 FQNNGV. The CDR3 is 15 amino acids. Germline trimming cut 4 bases from V and 1 base from J; bases unmatched to any gene: 2. The CDR3 is CASSSGLVNTGELFF. In DNA, the CDR3 is TGTGCCAGCAGCTCGGGACTAGTGAACACCGGGGAGCTGTTTTTT.

The chain is built from TRBV10-3 and TRBJ2-7, with 11 bases identical to TRBD2. Germline CDR1 reads ENHRY; CDR2 reads SYGVKD. With V trimmed by 3 bases and J by 3 bases, 1 base remained unmatched. The CDR3 has 14 amino acids. CDR3 loop: CAISETSGSYEQYF. In nucleotides, the CDR3 is TGTGCCATCAGTGAAACTAGCGGGAGCTACGAGCAGTACTTC.

V gene TRBV10-3 combines with J gene TRBJ2-7; D not certain. Trimming took 5 bases from V and 3 from J, leaving 8 bases between them. The CDR3 length is 12 residues. Germline values: CDR1 ENHRY, CDR2 SYGVKD. The CDR3 sequence: CAISITSYEQYF. As DNA, the CDR3 is TGTGCCATCAGTATTACGAGCTACGAGCAGTACTTC.

J is TRBJ1-5 and V is TRBV27, with D unresolved. Germline CDR1 is MNHEY and CDR2 is SMNVEV (reference sequence). V lost 0 bases and J 0 bases, leaving 6 bases between the germline ends. The CDR3 contains 15 residues. The CDR3: CASSLSISSNQPQHF. The CDR3 DNA sequence: TGTGCCAGCAGTTTATCGATCAGTAGCAATCAGCCCCAGCATTTT.

This clone was counted only a few times. V usage is TRBV30 and J usage is TRBJ1-5, with 8 bases that match TRBD1. This CDR3 spans 14 amino acids. The germline V gene has CDR1 GTSNPN and CDR2 SVGIG (reference sequence). The junction had 6 bases not matched to a gene; V was cut back by 2 bases and J by 6 bases. CDR3 nucleotide sequence: TGTGCCTGGAGTCAGGGGGCGTTGGGTCAGCCCCAGCATTTT. It translates to CAWSQGALGQPQHF. Looking up the rest from reference TRBV30 and TRBJ1-5 gives the full variable domain: SQTIHQWPATLVQPVGSPLSLECTVEGTSNPNLYWYRQAAGRGLQLLFYSVGIGQISSEVPQNLSASRPQDRQFILSSKKLLLSDSGFYLCAWSQGALGQPQHFGDGTRLSIL.

The chain recombines TRBV5-4 with TRBJ2-5; TRBD2 agrees at 13 bases. Per the germline V gene, CDR1 is SGHNT and CDR2 is YYREEE (reference sequence). Losses at the gene ends were 4 bases for V and 4 bases for J; bases not matched to a gene: 7. CDR3 length: 16 residues. The chain's CDR3 is CASSPVLAGGAETQYF. In DNA, the CDR3 is TGTGCCAGCAGCCCTGTACTAGCGGGAGGGGCAGAGACCCAGTACTTC.

The chain joins TRBV18 to TRBJ1-5, with D perhaps TRBD1 (6 bases). The CDR3 loop spans 18 amino acids. Germline CDR1 is KGHSH and CDR2 is LQKENI. V was clipped by 0 bases and J by 2 bases, with 17 bases between them. Written as DNA, the CDR3 is TGTGCCAGCTCACCACCAGTTTCTGGGGGCAAAGGCAATCAGCCCCAGCATTTT. Protein product: CASSPPVSGGKGNQPQHF.

CDR3 residues: CASSVVGSGGTNTGELFF. The CDR3 DNA follows: TGTGCCAGCAGCGTAGTCGGTAGCGGGGGGACGAACACCGGGGAGCTGTTTTTT. The rearrangement uses TRBV21-1 and TRBJ2-2; the DNA was not used to check the table's D call, TRBD2. TRBV21-1 is shown as a pseudogene. The CDR3 loop spans 18 amino acids.

The chain recombines TRBV4-3 with TRBJ2-2, with 7 bases identical to TRBD1. The CDR3 is made up of 18 amino acids. Germline assignment: CDR1 LGHNA and CDR2 YSLEER. J lost 2 bases, V lost 0 bases, and 9 bases had no gene match. DNA for the CDR3: TGCGCCAGCAGCCAAGACGCTACAGGGGTAGTAAACACCGGGGAGCTGTTTTTT. This encodes CASSQDATGVVNTGELFF.

The rearrangement links TRBV6-5 to TRBJ1-5; no clear D gene. Looked up from germline, CDR1 is MNHEY and CDR2 is SVGAGI. The CDR3 is 12 residues long. Between the trimmed V and J ends, which lost 8 bases and 5 bases, there was a span of 10 bases. The DNA of the CDR3 is TGTGCCAGCTGGGCAGCCTATCAGCCCCAGCATTTT. Amino acids: CASWAAYQPQHF.

V usage is TRBV11-2 and J usage is TRBJ2-2, with D uncertain. Germline lookup yields CDR1 SGHAT and CDR2 FQNNGV. CDR3 length: 14 residues. V was shortened by 5 bases and J by 7 bases, with 14 bases between the two germline ends. CDR3 nucleotides: TGTGCCAGCAGCCAGTCAAGGGTCGACGGGGAGCTGTTTTTT. Translation gives CASSQSRVDGELFF. Full variable domain (missing parts from reference TRBV11-2 and TRBJ2-2): EAGVAQSPRYKIIEKRQSVAFWCNPISGHATLYWYQQILGQGPKLLIQFQNNGVVDDSQLPKDRFSAERLKGVDSTLKIQPAKLEDSAVYLCASSQSRVDGELFFGEGSRLTVL.

The chain has TRBV27 and TRBJ1-6; 8 nucleotides agree with TRBD1. V trimming: 5 bases; J trimming: 0 bases; junction bases outside the gene matches: 0. The CDR3 is 15 residues long. Germline lookup yields CDR1 MNHEY and CDR2 SMNVEV (reference sequence). CDR3 residues: CASSDRGSYNSPLHF. The CDR3 bases are TGTGCCAGCAGTGACAGGGGCTCCTATAATTCACCCCTCCACTTT.

This chain uses TRBV7-3 with TRBJ2-7; D is ambiguous. With 5 bases removed from V and 9 bases from J, the gap between germline ends came to 17 bases. This CDR3 is 13 amino acids long. Looked up from germline, CDR1 is SGHTA and CDR2 is FQGTGA. CDR3 nucleotide sequence: TGTGCCAGCAGCCCCTCACCGGGCGGTGGGCAGTACTTC. Its translation: CASSPSPGGGQYF.

CDR3 nucleotides: TGTGCCATTTCCGCGCTAGCGGGAAGCTCCTACAATGAGCAGTTCTTC. It is translated as CAISALAGSSYNEQFF. The chain uses TRBV10-3 and TRBJ2-1, with 9 bases that match TRBD2. The V gene's germline CDR1 is ENHRY and CDR2 SYGVKD. The CDR3 is made up of 16 amino acids. V was clipped by 9 bases and J by 0 bases; unmatched bases: 9.

This chain joins TRBV5-1 and TRBJ2-2; either TRBD1 or TRBD2 may fit D (5 bases each). Germline V lookup: CDR1 SGHRS, CDR2 YFSETQ. The CDR3 runs 15 residues. V lost 7 bases and J 7 bases, leaving 20 bases between the germline ends. This chain's CDR3 is CASGRVGARDGELFF. The CDR3 nucleotides are TGCGCCAGCGGCCGTGTCGGGGCACGGGACGGGGAGCTGTTTTTT. Drawing the rest from reference TRBV5-1 and TRBJ2-2, the complete variable domain is KAGVTQTPRYLIKTRGQQVTLSCSPISGHRSVSWYQQTPGQGLQFLFEYFSETQRNKGNFPGRFSGRQFSNSRSEMNVSTLELGDSALYLCASGRVGARDGELFFGEGSRLTVL.

This chain joins TRBV10-3 and TRBJ2-1, with 9 bases lining up with TRBD2. This CDR3 comprises 16 residues. Germline CDR1 reads ENHRY; CDR2 reads SYGVKD. The V segment lost 7 bases and the J segment 0 bases; nucleotides outside the gene matches: 7. The CDR3 DNA follows: TGTGCCATCAATAGAGCTAGCGGGAACTCCTACAATGAGCAGTTCTTC. Its protein product is CAINRASGNSYNEQFF.